Here is one T cell receptor beta chain with its context. Its antigen is not identified. There are 16 residues in the CDR3. Germline V gene data show CDR1 as SGDLS and CDR2 as YYNGEE. Trimming took 0 bases from V and 10 from J; bases not matched to a gene: 9. These data belong to a study of identical twins. Whole-study results and caveats: Partly confounded zero-insertion analyses could result from invariant MAIT and iNKT cells. For out-of-frame alpha sequences shared by twins, low generation probability was in excess.

MiXCR, applied by TCRdb to the 5' RACE reads, yields one record per CDR3 protein. Among roughly 1.6 million distinct CDR3 sequences, less than 40% were seen once, and the ten largest hold roughly 0.3%. The TCR was taken from a newborn girl in good health. The sample consisted of cord blood. The chain uses TRBV9 and TRBJ1-6, with 8 bases that match TRBD1. CDR3 bases: TGTGCCAGCAGCGTAGTACCCGGACAGGGTGGGTCACCCCTCCACTTT. It encodes CASSVVPGQGGSPLHF.